One sample yielded the 2 T cell receptor beta chains listed below, sequenced in a study of long-term antiretroviral therapy in people with HIV (dated 2022 in TCRdb). Sequencing of the TRB variable region was done with the immunoSEQ hsTCRB v3.0 assay at survey level resolution. TCRdb provides this immuneACCESS table in a form limited to in-frame rearrangements. Some clones are lacking; in checked studies, under half of them reflect an unresolved V gene, and why the rest are absent is not known. The sample table contains some 22,000 clones; only one count was recorded for 79% of them. Roughly a tenth of the sample is in the top ten clones. The sample was unsorted PBMCs, taken 4.1 years after starting antiretroviral therapy. These receptors were collected from a woman aged 40 to 49 with HIV.

This clone appeared a few times. The rearrangement uses TRBV2 and TRBJ2-7, with 13 bases that match TRBD2. The V segment lost 3 bases and the J segment 3 bases; nucleotides outside the gene matches: 17. There are 20 residues in the CDR3. Germline lookup yields CDR1 SNHLY and CDR2 FYNNEI. DNA of the CDR3: TGTGCCAGCAGTGATCGGAACGGGGGACTAGCGGGATTTAATAGCTACGAGCAGTACTTC. Amino acid sequence: CASSDRNGGLAGFNSYEQYF.

The chain has TRBV6-5 and TRBJ2-7, with a weak D call TRBD1 (5 bases). Trimming cost V 0 bases and J 0 bases, with 12 bases left between them. From germline, CDR1 is MNHEY and CDR2 SVGAGI. This CDR3 region has 16 residues. CDR3 DNA: TGTGCCAGCAGTTACTCGATACCAGGGTCCTCCTACGAGCAGTACTTC. This translates into CASSYSIPGSSYEQYF.